These 21 T cell receptor beta chains share one sample of origin, sequenced in a study of blood T cell repertoires in COVID-19. Assay: immunoSEQ multiplex PCR; the TCRdb copy retains only in-frame clones and omits some. The sample contains some 140,000 clones, approximately 89% of which appear only once. What was sequenced was peripheral blood. These receptors were obtained from a human donor in a cohort sampled during active COVID-19.

The V gene is TRBV24-1, the J gene TRBJ2-7; 9 nucleotides align to TRBD1. CDR1 and CDR2 (germline): KGHDR, SFDVKD. V was pared by 9 bases and J by 5 bases, with 10 bases of the junction left unmatched. The CDR3 totals 14 residues. The CDR3 spells CATPLGTGSHEQYV. DNA for the CDR3: TGTGCCACCCCCTTGGGGACAGGGTCCCACGAGCAGTACGTC.

This chain connects TRBV5-1 to TRBJ1-6; D is possibly TRBD1 (5 bases). This CDR3 comprises 15 residues. V shed 3 bases and J shed 5 bases, with 12 bases lying between them. Germline values: CDR1 SGHRS, CDR2 YFSETQ. The CDR3 bases are TGCGCCAGCAGCTCCGGAGACAGAAATAATTCACCCCTCCACTTT. This encodes CASSSGDRNNSPLHF.

The chain couples TRBV7-2 to TRBJ1-2; D is possibly TRBD1 (6 bases). V was trimmed by 3 bases and J by 8 bases, leaving 13 bases between them. Germline assignment: CDR1 SGHTA and CDR2 FQGNSA. This CDR3 is built from 13 residues. The CDR3 loop is CASSFRGSGGYTF. CDR3 bases: TGTGCCAGCAGCTTCAGGGGTTCAGGGGGCTACACCTTC.

The chain has TRBV20-1 and TRBJ2-7, with D unclear. Trimming pared 5 bases from V and 0 bases from J, leaving 5 bases between. In germline, CDR1 is DFQATT, CDR2 SNEGSKA (reference sequence). This CDR3 region has 11 residues. The CDR3 here is CSAPSSYEQYF. The CDR3 bases are TGCAGTGCTCCATCCTCCTACGAGCAGTACTTC.

J is TRBJ1-3 and V is TRBV7-2; 7 nucleotides align to TRBD1. V shed 5 bases and J 4 bases; nucleotides not matched to a gene: 5. This CDR3 is built from 14 residues. Germline V gene lookup returns CDR1 SGHTA and CDR2 FQGNSA. The CDR3: CASSETGSGNTIYF. CDR3 nucleotide sequence: TGTGCCAGCAGCGAGACAGGGTCCGGAAACACCATATATTTT.

Written as DNA, the CDR3 is TGTGCCAGCAGTCCCCACCGGCTAGCGGGAGTACAAGGCAATGAGCAGTTCTTC. Translation: CASSPHRLAGVQGNEQFF. The chain carries TRBV6-2 or TRBV6-3 and TRBJ2-1; TRBD2 aligns across 10 bases. The J segment lost 6 bases and the V segment lost 5 bases, leaving 16 bases of the junction unmatched. CDR3 length equals 18 residues. Germline values: CDR1 MNHEY, CDR2 SVGEGT.

The CDR3 region is CASRTPGFNGYTF. The DNA for the CDR3 is TGTGCCAGCCGCACGCCGGGGTTTAATGGCTACACCTTC. This chain uses TRBV19 with TRBJ1-2, with D uncertain. This CDR3 region has 13 residues. Trimming left V 9 bases short and J 6 bases short, with 17 bases between. CDR1 LNHDA and CDR2 SQIVND come from the germline V gene (reference sequence).

The chain combines TRBV7-8 with TRBJ2-7, with 12 bases fitting TRBD2. Germline loops: CDR1 SGHVS, CDR2 FQNEAQ. The CDR3 has 16 amino acids. J lost 3 bases, V lost 0 bases, and 3 bases had no gene match. The CDR3: CASSLAQTSGGYEQYF. CDR3 bases: TGTGCCAGCAGCTTAGCGCAGACTAGCGGGGGCTACGAGCAGTACTTC.

Only one count was recorded for this clone. This rearrangement joins TRBV18 to TRBJ2-3; the match to TRBD1 covers 12 bases. Germline V gene data show CDR1 as KGHSH and CDR2 as LQKENI. V gave up 6 bases and J gave up 2 bases; unmatched junction bases: 3. The CDR3 sequence is 15 residues long. The CDR3 spells CASSRDRGLTDTQYF. DNA for the CDR3: TGTGCCAGCTCCCGGGACAGGGGGCTCACAGATACGCAGTATTTT.

This clone was counted a few times. The chain joins TRBV2 to TRBJ1-2, with 9 bases identical to TRBD1. Germline-derived CDR1 and CDR2 are SNHLY and FYNNEI. J gave up 4 bases and V 6 bases, and 9 bases lay outside the gene matches. This CDR3 comprises 15 residues. As DNA, the CDR3 is TGTGCCAGCAGCCTAACCGGGACAGGGATCTATGGCTACACCTTC. Translated: CASSLTGTGIYGYTF.

The chain links TRBV7-2 to TRBJ2-3, with 10 nucleotides matching TRBD2. Germline-derived CDR1 and CDR2 are SGHTA and FQGNSA. V shed 4 bases, J shed 0 bases, and the junction held 4 bases outside the gene matches. CDR3 length: 16 residues. CDR3 amino acids: CASSSGLADSTDTQYF. In nucleotides, the CDR3 is TGTGCCAGCAGCTCCGGACTAGCGGATAGCACAGATACGCAGTATTTT.

The chain uses TRBV5-5 and TRBJ2-1, with 7 bases identical to TRBD2. The CDR3 is 16 amino acids. Germline values: CDR1 SGHKS, CDR2 YYEKEE (reference sequence). V was pared by 0 bases and J by 4 bases, with 7 bases of the junction left unmatched. The DNA for the CDR3 is TGTGCCAGCAGCTTGGCCCCGGGGGGAATGTACAATGAGCAGTTCTTC. It is translated as CASSLAPGGMYNEQFF.

The chain combines TRBV5-4 with TRBJ1-2; no reliable D call. The CDR3 covers 12 residues. CDR1 and CDR2 from the germline V gene are SGHNT and YYREEE (reference sequence). The V and J ends lost 0 bases and 6 bases respectively, with 6 bases between them. CDR3 protein: CASSLGGNGYTF. Here the CDR3 DNA reads TGTGCCAGCAGCTTGGGAGGGAATGGCTACACCTTC.

The chain uses TRBV11-2 and TRBJ1-6, with 8 bases identical to TRBD1. Germline V gene data show CDR1 as SGHAT and CDR2 as FQNNGV. Losses at the gene ends were 4 bases for V and 7 bases for J; bases not matched to a gene: 18. The CDR3 totals 19 residues. The CDR3, as DNA: TGTGCCAGCAGCTCGAATTACCCGGACAGGGCCATTAAGAATTCACCCCTCCACTTT. Translating it yields CASSSNYPDRAIKNSPLHF.

The gene calls are TRBV6-5 and TRBJ2-1; 8 bases align to TRBD1. The CDR3 has 15 amino acids. Germline V gene lookup returns CDR1 MNHEY and CDR2 SVGAGI. V dropped 6 bases and J dropped 2; count of bases not matched to a gene: 6. CDR3: CASRRRTGTYNEQFF. As DNA, the CDR3 is TGTGCCAGCAGACGAAGGACAGGGACCTACAATGAGCAGTTCTTC.

The chain uses TRBV7-9 and TRBJ2-5, with 10 bases aligning to TRBD1. The CDR3 contains 16 residues. V was clipped by 5 bases and J by 2 bases; unmatched bases: 8. Germline values: CDR1 SEHNR, CDR2 FQNEAQ (reference sequence). The CDR3 protein is CASSLGDRGLQETQYF. For the CDR3, the DNA is TGTGCCAGCAGCCTGGGAGACAGGGGGCTTCAAGAGACCCAGTACTTC.

The chain is built from TRBV28 and TRBJ1-4, with 9 bases lining up with TRBD1. CDR3 length equals 15 residues. Germline V gene data show CDR1 as MDHEN and CDR2 as SYDVKM. The V segment lost 5 bases and the J segment 5 bases; nucleotides outside the gene matches: 6. CDR3 in DNA: TGTGCCAGCAGTACGGGTGGACAGGGGAATGAAAAACTGTTTTTT. It translates to CASSTGGQGNEKLFF. The variable domain in full, with the rest retrieved from reference TRBV28 and TRBJ1-4, is DVKVTQSSRYLVKRTGEKVFLECVQDMDHENMFWYRQDPGLGLRLIYFSYDVKMKEKGDIPEGYSVSREKKERFSLILESASTNQTSMYLCASSTGGQGNEKLFFGSGTQLSVL.

The CDR3 here is CASSPSGTGSGNTIYF. The DNA for the CDR3 is TGTGCCAGCTCACCATCCGGGACAGGGAGTGGAAACACCATATATTTT. The chain employs TRBV18 and TRBJ1-3; 9 nucleotides agree with TRBD1. There are 16 residues in the CDR3. V shed 2 bases and J 3 bases; nucleotides not matched to a gene: 5. The V gene's germline CDR1 is KGHSH and CDR2 LQKENI.

The J gene is TRBJ1-2, the V gene TRBV7-2; TRBD1 aligns across 8 bases. V lost 4 bases, J lost 6 bases, and 7 bases stayed unmatched. The CDR3 length is 14 residues. Germline V lookup: CDR1 SGHTA, CDR2 FQGNSA. This CDR3 reads CASSSGQGADGYTF. For the CDR3, the DNA is TGTGCCAGCAGCTCCGGGCAGGGGGCCGATGGCTACACCTTC.

This chain links TRBV7-9 with TRBJ2-1, with 11 nucleotides matching TRBD2. The CDR3 length is 16 residues. Germline V gene lookup returns CDR1 SEHNR and CDR2 FQNEAQ (reference sequence). Losses at the gene ends were 4 bases for V and 4 bases for J; bases not matched to a gene: 6. For the CDR3, the DNA is TGTGCCAGCAGCTCTGTAGCGGGAGGGAGATACAATGAGCAGTTCTTC. Translating it yields CASSSVAGGRYNEQFF. Variable domain in full (rest from reference TRBV7-9 and TRBJ2-1): DTGVSQNPRHKITKRGQNVTFRCDPISEHNRLYWYRQTLGQGPEFLTYFQNEAQLEKSRLLSDRFSAERPKGSFSTLEIQRTEQGDSAMYLCASSSVAGGRYNEQFFGPGTRLTVL.

This clone appeared a single time. The rearrangement joins TRBV4-3 to TRBJ1-5, with unresolved D. In germline, CDR1 is LGHNA, CDR2 YSLEER. Trimming pared 0 bases from V and 6 bases from J, leaving 12 bases between. This CDR3 region has 15 residues. CDR3 region: CASSQEPGSGQPQHF. As DNA, the CDR3 is TGCGCCAGCAGCCAAGAGCCGGGATCGGGTCAGCCCCAGCATTTT.